The subject of this entry is one TCR beta chain. The antigen is unknown. One end of the junction fails to match germline, which may point to a read error. The CDR3 covers 14 residues. Germline V CDR1 and CDR2: SSHAT, FNYEAQ (reference sequence). The data were taken from a study of T cells after yellow fever vaccination. Across the study: Fractions of limited cellularity were prepared by means of SMART-Seq v4 Ultra Low Input.

Study conclusions and caveats: After the booster, nearly 98% of CD4 and 75% to 90% of CD8 primary-response clones were re-detected. Abundant clonotypes (contaminants from the bulk population) could be present in FACS-sorted repertoires. It was the secondary response that reached its peak faster, day 5 versus 15, but it was weaker.

TCRdb reanalysed the 5' RACE reads using MiXCR and keeps one entry per CDR3 protein. Among 300,000 to 350,000 distinct CDR3 sequences listed, around 10% were seen once. The V and J genes are TRBV7-7 and TRBJ2-1, with TRBD2 matching over 7 bases. The sample here was CD4+ T cells sorted from PBMCs, taken 45 days after the yellow fever booster vaccination. The sequence derives from a man aged 18 to 29 who received the YFV17D yellow fever vaccine. CDR3 sequence: CASSFSGDYNEQFF. The CDR3 DNA reads TGTGCTAGCAGCTTCAGCGGGGACTACAATGAGCAGTTCTTC.